This TCR beta chain was recorded in a study of blood T cell repertoires in COVID-19. Study-level background: Donors in the United States, Italy and Spain gave samples during acute or convalescent COVID-19.

The CDR3 covers 14 residues. CDR1 and CDR2 (germline): SNHLY, FYNNEI. V dropped 6 bases and J dropped 2 bases, with 14 bases sitting between them. Clones were read by immunoSEQ multiplex PCR, and TCRdb kept only the in-frame ones, dropping some. The sample lists roughly 500,000 clones, nearly 90% occurring once. This receptor was obtained from a man aged 18 to 30 with COVID-19, enrolled during active disease. Sequenced material: peripheral blood. The chain has TRBV2 and TRBJ2-7; D is uncertain. CDR3 DNA: TGTGCCAGCAGGGCCGTGACAAACACCTACGAGCAGTACTTC. Its protein product is CASRAVTNTYEQYF.